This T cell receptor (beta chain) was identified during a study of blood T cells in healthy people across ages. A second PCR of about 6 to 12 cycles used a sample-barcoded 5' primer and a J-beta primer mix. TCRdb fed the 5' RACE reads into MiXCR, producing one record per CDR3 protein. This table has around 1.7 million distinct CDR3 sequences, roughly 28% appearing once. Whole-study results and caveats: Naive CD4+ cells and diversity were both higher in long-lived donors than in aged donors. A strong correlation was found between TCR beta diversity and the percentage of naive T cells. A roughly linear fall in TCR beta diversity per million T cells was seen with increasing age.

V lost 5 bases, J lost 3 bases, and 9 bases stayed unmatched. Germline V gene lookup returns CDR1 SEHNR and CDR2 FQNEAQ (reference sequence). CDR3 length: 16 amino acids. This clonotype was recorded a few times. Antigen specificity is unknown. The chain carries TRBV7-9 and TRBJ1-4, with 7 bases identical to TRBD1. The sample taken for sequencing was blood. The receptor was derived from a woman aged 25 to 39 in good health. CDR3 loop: CASSHATGTANEKLFF. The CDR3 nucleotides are TGTGCCAGCAGCCACGCCACCGGGACAGCTAATGAAAAACTGTTTTTT.